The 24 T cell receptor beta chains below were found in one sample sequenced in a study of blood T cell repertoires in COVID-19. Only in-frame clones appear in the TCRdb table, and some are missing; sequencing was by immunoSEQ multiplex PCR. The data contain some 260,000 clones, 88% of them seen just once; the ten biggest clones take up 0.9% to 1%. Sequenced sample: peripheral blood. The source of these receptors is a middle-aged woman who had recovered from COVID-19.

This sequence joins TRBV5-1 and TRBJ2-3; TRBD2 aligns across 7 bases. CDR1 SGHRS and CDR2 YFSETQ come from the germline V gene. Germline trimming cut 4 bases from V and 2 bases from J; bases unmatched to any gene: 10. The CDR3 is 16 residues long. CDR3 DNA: TGCGCCAGCAGCGGGTGGGCGGGAGCGAACACAGATACGCAGTATTTT. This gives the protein CASSGWAGANTDTQYF.

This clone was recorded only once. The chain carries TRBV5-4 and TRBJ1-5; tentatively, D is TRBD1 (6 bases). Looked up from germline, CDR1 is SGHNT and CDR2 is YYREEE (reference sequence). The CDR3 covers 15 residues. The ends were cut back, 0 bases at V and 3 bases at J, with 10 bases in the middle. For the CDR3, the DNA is TGTGCCAGCAGCTTGGCAGGGGCCAACAATCAGCCCCAGCATTTT. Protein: CASSLAGANNQPQHF.

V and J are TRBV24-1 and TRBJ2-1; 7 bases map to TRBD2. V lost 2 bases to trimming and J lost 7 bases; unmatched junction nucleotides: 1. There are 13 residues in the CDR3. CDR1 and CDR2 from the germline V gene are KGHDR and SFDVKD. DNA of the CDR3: TGTGCCACCAGTGATTGGGGGGGGAATGAGCAGTTCTTC. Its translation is CATSDWGGNEQFF.

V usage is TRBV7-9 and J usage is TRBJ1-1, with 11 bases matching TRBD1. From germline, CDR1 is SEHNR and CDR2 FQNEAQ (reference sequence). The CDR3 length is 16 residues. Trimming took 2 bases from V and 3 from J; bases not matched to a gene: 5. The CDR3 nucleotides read TGTGCCAGCAGCTTACCCCCGGACAGGGGGCACACTGAAGCTTTCTTT. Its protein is CASSLPPDRGHTEAFF. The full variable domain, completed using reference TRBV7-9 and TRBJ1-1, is DTGVSQNPRHKITKRGQNVTFRCDPISEHNRLYWYRQTLGQGPEFLTYFQNEAQLEKSRLLSDRFSAERPKGSFSTLEIQRTEQGDSAMYLCASSLPPDRGHTEAFFGQGTRLTVV.

The CDR3 DNA reads TGTGCCTGGAAGCCGCCCGGCCGGGGAGAGGAAGATACGCAGTATTTT. Protein: CAWKPPGRGEEDTQYF. The chain combines TRBV30 with TRBJ2-3, with a possible D match to TRBD2 (5 bases). V was clipped by 4 bases and J by 5 bases, with 22 bases between them. The CDR3 loop spans 16 amino acids. The germline gives CDR1 GTSNPN, CDR2 SVGIG (reference sequence).

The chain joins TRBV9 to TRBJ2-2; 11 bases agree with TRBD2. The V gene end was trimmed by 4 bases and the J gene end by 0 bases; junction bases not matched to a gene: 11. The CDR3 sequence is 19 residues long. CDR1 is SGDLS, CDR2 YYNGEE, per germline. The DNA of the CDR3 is TGTGCCAGCAGCCCCCGGGGTAGCGGGAGGGGACCGAACACCGGGGAGCTGTTTTTT. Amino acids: CASSPRGSGRGPNTGELFF.

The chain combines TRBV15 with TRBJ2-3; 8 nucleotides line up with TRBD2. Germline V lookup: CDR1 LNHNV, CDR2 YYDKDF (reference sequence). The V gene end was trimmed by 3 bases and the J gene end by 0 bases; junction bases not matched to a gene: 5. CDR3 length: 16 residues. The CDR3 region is CATSSRGRLSTDTQYF. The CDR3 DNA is TGTGCCACCAGCAGCCGCGGGAGGCTGAGCACAGATACGCAGTATTTT.

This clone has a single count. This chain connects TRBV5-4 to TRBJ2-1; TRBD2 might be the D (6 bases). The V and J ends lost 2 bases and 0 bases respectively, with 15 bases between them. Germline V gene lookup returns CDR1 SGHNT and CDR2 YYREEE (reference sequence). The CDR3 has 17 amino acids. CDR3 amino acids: CASSFVPVAVSYNEQFF. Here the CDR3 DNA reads TGTGCCAGCAGCTTTGTCCCTGTAGCGGTCTCCTACAATGAGCAGTTCTTC.

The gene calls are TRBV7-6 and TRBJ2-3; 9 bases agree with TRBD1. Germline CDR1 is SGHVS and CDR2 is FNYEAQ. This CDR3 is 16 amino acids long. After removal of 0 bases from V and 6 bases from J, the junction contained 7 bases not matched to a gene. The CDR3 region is CASSLAEGQGRDTQYF. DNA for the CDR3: TGTGCCAGCAGCTTAGCGGAAGGACAGGGGAGGGATACGCAGTATTTT.

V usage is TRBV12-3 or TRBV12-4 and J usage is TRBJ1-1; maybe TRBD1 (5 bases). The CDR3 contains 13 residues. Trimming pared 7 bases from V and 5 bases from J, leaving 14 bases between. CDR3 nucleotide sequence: TGTGCCAGCACTTACGGGGGGGTAACTGAAGCTTTCTTT. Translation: CASTYGGVTEAFF.

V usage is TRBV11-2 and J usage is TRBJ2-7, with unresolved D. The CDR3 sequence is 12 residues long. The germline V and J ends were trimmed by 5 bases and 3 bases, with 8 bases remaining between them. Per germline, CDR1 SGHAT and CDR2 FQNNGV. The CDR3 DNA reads TGTGCCAGCAGCCCCGTCGGCTACGAGCAGTACTTC. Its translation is CASSPVGYEQYF.

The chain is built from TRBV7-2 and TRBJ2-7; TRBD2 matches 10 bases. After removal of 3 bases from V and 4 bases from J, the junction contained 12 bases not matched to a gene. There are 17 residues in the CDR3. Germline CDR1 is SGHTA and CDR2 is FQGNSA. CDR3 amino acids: CASSFPRIAGGSYEQYF. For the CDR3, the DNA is TGTGCCAGCAGCTTCCCCAGGATAGCGGGAGGTTCGTACGAGCAGTACTTC.

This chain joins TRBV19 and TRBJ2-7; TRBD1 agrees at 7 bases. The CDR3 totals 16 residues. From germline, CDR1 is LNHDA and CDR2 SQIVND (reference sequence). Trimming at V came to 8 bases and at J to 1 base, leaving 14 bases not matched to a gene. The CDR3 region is CASSPLRGQRSYEQYF. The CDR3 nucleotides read TGTGCCAGTTCCCCGCTCCGGGGACAGCGATCCTACGAGCAGTACTTC. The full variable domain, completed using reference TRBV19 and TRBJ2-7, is DGGITQSPKYLFRKEGQNVTLSCEQNLNHDAMYWYRQDPGQGLRLIYYSQIVNDFQKGDIAEGYSVSREKKESFPLTVTSAQKNPTAFYLCASSPLRGQRSYEQYFGPGTRLTVT.

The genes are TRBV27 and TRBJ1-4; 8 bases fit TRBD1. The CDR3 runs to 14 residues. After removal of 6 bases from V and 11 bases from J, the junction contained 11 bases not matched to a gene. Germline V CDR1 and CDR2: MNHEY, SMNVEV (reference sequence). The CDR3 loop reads CASRPRQGPRKLFF. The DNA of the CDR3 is TGTGCCAGCAGACCCCGACAGGGGCCGAGGAAACTGTTTTTT.

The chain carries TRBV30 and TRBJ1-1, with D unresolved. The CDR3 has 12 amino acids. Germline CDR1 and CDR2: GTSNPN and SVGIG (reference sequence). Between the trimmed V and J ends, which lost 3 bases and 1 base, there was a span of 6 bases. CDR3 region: CAWRRANTEAFF. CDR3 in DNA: TGTGCCTGGAGGAGGGCGAACACTGAAGCTTTCTTT.

CDR3 in amino acids: CASGTSGTDTQYF. The CDR3 coding sequence is TGTGCCAGCGGCACTAGCGGGACTGATACGCAGTATTTT. The rearrangement joins TRBV6-5 to TRBJ2-3, with 10 bases that match TRBD2. The germline V gene has CDR1 MNHEY and CDR2 SVGAGI. With 8 bases clipped from V and 6 bases from J, the junction kept 5 bases outside the gene matches. This CDR3 comprises 13 residues.

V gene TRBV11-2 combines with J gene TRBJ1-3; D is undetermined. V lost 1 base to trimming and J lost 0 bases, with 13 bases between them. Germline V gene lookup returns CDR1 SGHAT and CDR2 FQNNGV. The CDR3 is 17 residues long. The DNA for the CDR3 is TGTGCCAGCAGCTTAGTGGGCCGATCGAGCTCTGGAAACACCATATATTTT. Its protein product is CASSLVGRSSSGNTIYF.

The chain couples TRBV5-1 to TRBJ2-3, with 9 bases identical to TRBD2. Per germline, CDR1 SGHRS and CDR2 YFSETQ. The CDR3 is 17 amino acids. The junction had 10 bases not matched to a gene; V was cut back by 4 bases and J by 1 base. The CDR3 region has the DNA TGCGCCAGCAGCCCCGGGACTAGCAGGTGGGGCACAGATACGCAGTATTTT. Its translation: CASSPGTSRWGTDTQYF.

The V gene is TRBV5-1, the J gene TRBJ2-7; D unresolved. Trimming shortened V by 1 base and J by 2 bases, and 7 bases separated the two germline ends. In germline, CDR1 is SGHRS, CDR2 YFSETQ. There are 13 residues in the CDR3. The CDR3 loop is CASSLLAAYEQYF. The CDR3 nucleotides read TGCGCCAGCAGCTTGCTGGCCGCCTACGAGCAGTACTTC.

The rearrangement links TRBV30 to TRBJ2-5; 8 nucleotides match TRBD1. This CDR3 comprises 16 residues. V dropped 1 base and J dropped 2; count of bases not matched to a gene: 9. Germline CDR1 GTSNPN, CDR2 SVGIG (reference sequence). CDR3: CAWSGPAQGAQETQYF. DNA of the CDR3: TGTGCCTGGAGTGGCCCCGCCCAGGGGGCACAAGAGACCCAGTACTTC.

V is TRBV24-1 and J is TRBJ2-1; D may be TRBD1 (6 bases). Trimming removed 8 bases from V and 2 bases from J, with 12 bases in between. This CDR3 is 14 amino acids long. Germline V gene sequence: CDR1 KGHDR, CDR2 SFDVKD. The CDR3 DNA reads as TGTGCCACCATGGGGGCCCCTCCCTACAATGAGCAGTTCTTC. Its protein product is CATMGAPPYNEQFF.

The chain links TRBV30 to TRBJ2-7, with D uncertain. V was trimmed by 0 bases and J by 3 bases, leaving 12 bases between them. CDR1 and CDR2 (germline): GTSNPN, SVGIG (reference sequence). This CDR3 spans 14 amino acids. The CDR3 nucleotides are TGTGCCTGGAGTGTAAAACCAGGCAACTACGAGCAGTACTTC. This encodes CAWSVKPGNYEQYF.

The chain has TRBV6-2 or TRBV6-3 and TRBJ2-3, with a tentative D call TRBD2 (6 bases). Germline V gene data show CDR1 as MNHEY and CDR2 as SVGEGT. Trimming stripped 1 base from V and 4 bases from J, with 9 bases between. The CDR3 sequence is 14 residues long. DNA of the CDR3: TGTGCCAGCAGTTACTTCGGGGGTCCAGATACGCAGTATTTT. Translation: CASSYFGGPDTQYF.

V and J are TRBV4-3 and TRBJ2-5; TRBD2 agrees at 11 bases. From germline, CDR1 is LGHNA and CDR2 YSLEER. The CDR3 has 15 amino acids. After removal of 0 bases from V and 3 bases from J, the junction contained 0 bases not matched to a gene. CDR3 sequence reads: CASSQEGLAEETQYF. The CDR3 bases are TGCGCCAGCAGCCAAGAGGGACTAGCGGAAGAGACCCAGTACTTC.